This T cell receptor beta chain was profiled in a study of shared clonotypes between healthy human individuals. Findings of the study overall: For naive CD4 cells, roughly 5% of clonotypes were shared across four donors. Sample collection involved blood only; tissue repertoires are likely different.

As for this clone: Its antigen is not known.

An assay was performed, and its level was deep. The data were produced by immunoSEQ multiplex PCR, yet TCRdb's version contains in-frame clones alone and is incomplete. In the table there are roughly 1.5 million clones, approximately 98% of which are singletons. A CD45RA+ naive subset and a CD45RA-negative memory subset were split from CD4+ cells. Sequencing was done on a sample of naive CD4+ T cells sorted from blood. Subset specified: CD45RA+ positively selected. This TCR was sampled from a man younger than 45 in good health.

The CDR3 is CASSLGPLAVQETQYF. The CDR3 DNA sequence: TGCGCCAGCAGCTTAGGGCCACTAGCGGTCCAAGAGACCCAGTACTTC. The V and J genes are TRBV5-1 and TRBJ2-5; 8 bases are a match to TRBD2. This CDR3 region has 16 residues. Looked up from germline, CDR1 is SGHRS and CDR2 is YFSETQ. Unmatched junction bases numbered 7, after V lost 2 bases and J lost 1 base.